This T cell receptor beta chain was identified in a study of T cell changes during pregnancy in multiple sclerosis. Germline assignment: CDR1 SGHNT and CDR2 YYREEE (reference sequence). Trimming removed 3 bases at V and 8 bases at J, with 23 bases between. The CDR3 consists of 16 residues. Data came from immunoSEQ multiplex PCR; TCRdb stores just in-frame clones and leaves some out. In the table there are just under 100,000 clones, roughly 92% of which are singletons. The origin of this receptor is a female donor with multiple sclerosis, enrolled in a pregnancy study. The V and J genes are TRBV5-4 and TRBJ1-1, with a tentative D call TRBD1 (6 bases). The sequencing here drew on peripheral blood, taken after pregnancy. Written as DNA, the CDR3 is TGTGCCAGCAGCTCCCAAGCTGACAGGAGGCCTGAGGAAGCTTTCTTT. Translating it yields CASSSQADRRPEEAFF. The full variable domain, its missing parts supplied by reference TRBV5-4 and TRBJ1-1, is ETGVTQSPTHLIKTRGQQVTLRCSSQSGHNTVSWYQQALGQGPQFIFQYYREEENGRGNFPPRFSGLQFPNYSSELNVNALELDDSALYLCASSSQADRRPEEAFFGQGTRLTVV.